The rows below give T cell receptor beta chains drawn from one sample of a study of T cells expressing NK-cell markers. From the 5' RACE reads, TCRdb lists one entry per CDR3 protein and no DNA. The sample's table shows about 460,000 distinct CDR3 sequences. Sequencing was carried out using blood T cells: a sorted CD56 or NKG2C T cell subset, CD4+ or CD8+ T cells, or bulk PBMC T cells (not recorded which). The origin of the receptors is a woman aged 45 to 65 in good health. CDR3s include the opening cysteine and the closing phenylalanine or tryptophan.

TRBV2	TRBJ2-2	CASMPRGRAGELFF
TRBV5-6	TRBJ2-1	CASTLDNEQFF
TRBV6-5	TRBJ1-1	CASRDSLNTEAFF
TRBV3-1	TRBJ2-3	CASSQDIEGDTQYF
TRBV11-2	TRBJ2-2	CASTSNSNTGELFF
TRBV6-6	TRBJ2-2	CASSASVTRSGELFF
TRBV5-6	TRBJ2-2	CASSLYGNTGELFF
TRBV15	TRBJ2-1	CATSGRTSGRNEQFF
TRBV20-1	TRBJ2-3	CSARFTSGRPDTQYF
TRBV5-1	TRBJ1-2	CASSPETGGYTF
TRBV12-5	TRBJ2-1	CASGFPQGNEQFF
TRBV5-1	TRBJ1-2	CASTLAPATEYGYTF
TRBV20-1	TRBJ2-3	CSANHRGGVADTQYF
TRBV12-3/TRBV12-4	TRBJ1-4	CASSNRGLGEKLFF
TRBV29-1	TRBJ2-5	CSELSGSSETQYF
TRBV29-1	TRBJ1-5	CSVAGANQPQHF
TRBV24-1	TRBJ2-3	CATSVTTGRDRTDTQYF
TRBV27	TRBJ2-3	CASSLLAPSTDTQYF
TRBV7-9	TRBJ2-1	CASGLAGVDNEQFF
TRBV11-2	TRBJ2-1	CASSSGLAGVSEQFF
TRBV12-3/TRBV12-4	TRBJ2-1	CASSLAQGVSSYNEQFF
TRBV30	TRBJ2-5	CAWSQTGGETQYF
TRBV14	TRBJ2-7	CASSQEGPTEQYF
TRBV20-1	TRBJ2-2	CSAPQRASGELFF
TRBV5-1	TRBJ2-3	CASSVGTYTDTQYF
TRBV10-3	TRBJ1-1	CAISADTGRTEAFF
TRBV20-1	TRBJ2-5	CSGTSGSQETQYF
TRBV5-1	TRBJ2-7	CASSLLTSGDGEQYF
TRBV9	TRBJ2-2	CASSDGKTGELFF
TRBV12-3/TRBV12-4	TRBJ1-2	CASRGVAGDGYTF
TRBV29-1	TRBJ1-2	CSVLPGQRFGNYGYTF
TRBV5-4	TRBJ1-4	CASSVATSNEKLFF
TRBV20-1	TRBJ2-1	CSASKAGEDEQFF
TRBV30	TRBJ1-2	CAWFQTSGGYTF
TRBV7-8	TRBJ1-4	CASSLGTQGLGEKLFF
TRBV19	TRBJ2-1	CASYGTGITDEQFF
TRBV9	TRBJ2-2	CASSVGTANTGELFF
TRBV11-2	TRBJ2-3	CASSGPGTTDTQYF
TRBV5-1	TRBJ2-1	CASSLGTTKNEQFF
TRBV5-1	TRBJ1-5	CASSLEQGQDLQPQHF
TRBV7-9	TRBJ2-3	CASSPKWADTQYF
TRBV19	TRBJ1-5	CASNSDRRHFNQPQHF
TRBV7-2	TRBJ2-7	CASSRDGTSIYEQYF
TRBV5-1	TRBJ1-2	CASSNGGQIGYTF
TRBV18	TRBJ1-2	CASSQVAESGYTF
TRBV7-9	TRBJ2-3	CASSSRTYWDTQYF
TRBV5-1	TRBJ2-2	CASSLLQNTGELFF
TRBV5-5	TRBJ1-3	CASSSDSYSGNTIYF
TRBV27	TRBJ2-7	CASSSLAGTGGLEQYF
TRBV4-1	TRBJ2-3	CASSQDRPAGVGITDTQYF
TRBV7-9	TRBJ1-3	CASRPGQGNTIYF
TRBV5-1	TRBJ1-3	CASSLPGTGVRNTIYF